This T cell receptor (beta chain) was obtained from a study of siplizumab effects on memory and regulatory T cells. Study-wide results and caveats: Naive T cells appeared more diverse than memory cells and seemed to be major alloresponse contributors. Mappable alloreactive CD4+ clones were on average around 69% Treg-derived with siplizumab, roughly 25% in controls. Naive-or-memory phenotypes were unassignable for roughly 75-97% of proliferating CD4+ or CD8+ clones. For siplizumab cultures, the suppressive function of their proliferating Tregs was not confirmed.

Sequencing used immunoSEQ multiplex PCR; TCRdb keeps in-frame clones, though not all of them. The sample carries tens of thousands of clones, about 97% recorded once. To note about this clone: Antigen: not known.

The germline V gene has CDR1 SQVTM and CDR2 ANQGSEA. This CDR3 has 14 amino acids. Unmatched junction bases numbered 8, after V lost 4 bases and J lost 10 bases. The source material was naive CD4+ T cells sorted from blood. This clonotype was sampled from a human donor in good health. The chain links TRBV29-1 to TRBJ2-1, with 12 bases fitting TRBD2. This CDR3 is CSVVSGLAGREQFF. DNA of the CDR3: TGCAGCGTTGTCTCCGGACTAGCGGGACGGGAGCAGTTCTTC.